A selection of T cell receptor beta chains follows, all from one sample in a study of blood T cell repertoires in COVID-19. Profiling relied on immunoSEQ multiplex PCR, and the TCRdb table lists in-frame clones only, not all of them. The table shows over 350,000 clones, with roughly 88% occurring only once. Material: PBMCs or T cells enriched from blood (not recorded which). The receptor set was obtained from a woman in her twenties or thirties with acute COVID-19. Both conserved end residues are part of each CDR3.

V	J	CDR3
TRBV29-1	TRBJ1-2	CSVDRGIYGYTF
TRBV4-3	TRBJ2-3	CASSQELAAGGNTDTQYF
TRBV4-1	TRBJ1-6	CASSQDPQPYSPLHF
TRBV10-3	TRBJ2-7	CAIRNSGQGYEQYF
TRBV9	TRBJ1-3	CASSVMVGGVGNTIYF
TRBV7-6	TRBJ2-7	CASSFGDRVVDEQYF
TRBV24-1	TRBJ2-5	CATSDLGVRDRETQYF
TRBV6-5	TRBJ2-1	CASTTTSIYNEQFF
TRBV6-5	TRBJ1-1	CASSYIDRVNTEAFF
TRBV14	TRBJ1-2	CASSQDLRTGGYGYTF
TRBV7-2	TRBJ1-2	CASSSSRGLGYGYTF
TRBV5-6	TRBJ1-2	CASSLALGANYGYTF
TRBV19	TRBJ1-5	CASNPRTGINQPQHF
TRBV27	TRBJ2-7	CASSLRGQGAFEQYF
TRBV10-1	TRBJ2-1	CASSESGQGAYNEQFF
TRBV6-4	TRBJ2-2	CASTKHRDTNTGELFF
TRBV27	TRBJ2-3	CASSLGRGTDTQYF
TRBV5-8	TRBJ1-2	CASSPRGGSGYTF
TRBV7-9	TRBJ1-2	CASSAAGLYGYTF
TRBV6-2/TRBV6-3	TRBJ1-3	CASSWTGGPRSSGNTIYF
TRBV2	TRBJ1-1	CASRSTANTEAFF
TRBV29-1	TRBJ2-3	CSVVGGRTDTQYF
TRBV9	TRBJ1-6	CASSVGQGGSPLHF
TRBV2	TRBJ1-6	CASSLGGGAPLHF
TRBV27	TRBJ1-1	CASSRPDRVTEAFF
TRBV9	TRBJ2-7	CASSVAEGYEQYF
TRBV19	TRBJ2-5	CASSWGEETQYF
TRBV19	TRBJ2-5	CASSTSVAGVGETQYF
TRBV7-2	TRBJ1-6	CASSFRDQGHSPLHF
TRBV6-4	TRBJ1-5	CASSASLNQPQHF
TRBV12-2	TRBJ2-5	CASRLCLVGTSGVQRTQETQYF
TRBV25-1	TRBJ2-2	CASSRLEPTGELFF
TRBV28	TRBJ2-7	CASGAGQGLNEQYF
TRBV7-9	TRBJ1-2	CASSSLDRGDGYTF
TRBV12-3/TRBV12-4	TRBJ1-1	CASSSGQSEAFF
TRBV6-4	TRBJ2-2	CASSDLQGGTGELFF
TRBV27	TRBJ1-2	CASSFGNRGDNYGYTF
TRBV2	TRBJ2-7	CASSGQSTLSYEQYF
TRBV27	TRBJ2-1	CASAGVSSYNEQFF
TRBV19	TRBJ2-7	CASSNGRPRDTNYEQYF
TRBV19	TRBJ2-7	CASSAGTGSREYF
TRBV5-6	TRBJ1-2	CASSQRGGNYGYTF
TRBV4-1	TRBJ2-1	CASSQVGGLRYNEQFF
TRBV19	TRBJ1-1	CASSMLRGWTGNTEAFF
TRBV19	TRBJ1-5	CASSGAQGFQPQHF
TRBV29-1	TRBJ2-1	CSVQRDSGNEQFF
TRBV3-1/TRBV3-2	TRBJ1-1	CASSQAGLGPEAFF
TRBV15	TRBJ2-2	CATSPDRGGTGELFF
TRBV3-1/TRBV3-2	TRBJ1-1	CASSRGGDLNTEAFF
TRBV6-4	TRBJ2-1	CASSDGSRSSGYNEQFF
TRBV7-8	TRBJ2-3	CASSDHRGRITDTQYF
TRBV6-2/TRBV6-3	TRBJ2-7	CASSRDYLYEQYF
TRBV9	TRBJ2-7	CASSVEGDRPYEQYF
TRBV21-1	TRBJ1-6	CASSKGRGSRIGPLHF
TRBV5-1	TRBJ2-1	CASSLGQGRYEQFF
TRBV3-1/TRBV3-2	TRBJ1-1	CASSQGGPAGTEAFF
TRBV6-2/TRBV6-3	TRBJ1-1	CASSRQVNTEAFF
TRBV10-1	TRBJ2-7	CASSPGGVTYEQYF
TRBV2	TRBJ2-1	CASSDGTTGYHEQFF